Below, 24 T cell receptor beta chains from the same sample are listed, as sequenced in a study of blood T cell repertoires in COVID-19. The repertoire was sequenced with immunoSEQ multiplex PCR; TCRdb's copy has only in-frame clones and lacks some. The sample records fewer than 200,000 clones, 88% being singletons. Sequencing was performed on peripheral blood. The receptors shown here come from a middle-aged man who had recovered from COVID-19.

V is TRBV4-2 and J is TRBJ2-1, with no clear D. Trimming shortened V by 0 bases and J by 0 bases, and 15 bases separated the two germline ends. Per germline, CDR1 LGHNA and CDR2 YNFKEQ. The CDR3 is 18 amino acids. CDR3 in DNA: TGTGCCAGCAGCCAAGATCCTGTGGGCCTAAGCTCCTACAATGAGCAGTTCTTC. Its protein is CASSQDPVGLSSYNEQFF.

This clone was seen at least ten times. The genes are TRBV6-2 or TRBV6-3 and TRBJ2-7; maybe TRBD1 (5 bases). Germline V gene sequence: CDR1 MNHEY, CDR2 SVGEGT. Deletions cut 2 bases from V and 6 bases from J, with 17 bases between. The CDR3 spans 15 residues. CDR3 sequence reads: CASSYDLEGAAEQYF. CDR3 DNA sequence: TGTGCCAGCAGTTACGACTTGGAAGGGGCCGCCGAGCAGTACTTC.

As DNA, the CDR3 is TGCGCCAGCAGCCTGAGGACAGGGGCCTACGAGCAGTACTTC. Translation gives CASSLRTGAYEQYF. The gene calls are TRBV5-1 and TRBJ2-7, with 9 bases lining up with TRBD1. The germline gives CDR1 SGHRS, CDR2 YFSETQ. The CDR3 loop spans 14 amino acids. V was pared by 4 bases and J by 2 bases, with 4 bases of the junction left unmatched.

The genes are TRBV5-5 and TRBJ2-7; maybe TRBD1 (5 bases). CDR1 and CDR2 from the germline V gene are SGHKS and YYEKEE (reference sequence). Trimming shortened V by 0 bases and J by 7 bases, and 11 bases separated the two germline ends. The CDR3 is 13 residues long. The CDR3 DNA sequence: TGTGCCAGCAGCTTGGACGGTAAGGGGGAGCAGTACTTC. This gives the protein CASSLDGKGEQYF.

This rearrangement joins TRBV14 to TRBJ1-2; no definite D call. Germline V gene sequence: CDR1 SGHDN, CDR2 FVKESK. This CDR3 has 13 amino acids. Trimming shortened V by 1 base and J by 4 bases, and 7 bases separated the two germline ends. CDR3 in DNA: TGTGCCAGCAGCCAAGTCCCGGTCTATGGCTACACCTTC. Its translation is CASSQVPVYGYTF.

This chain joins TRBV7-8 and TRBJ1-1; D gene unclear. The CDR3 extends over 13 amino acids. Germline V gives CDR1 SGHVS, CDR2 FQNEAQ. V lost 2 bases and J 6 bases, leaving 10 bases between the germline ends. The CDR3 region has the DNA TGTGCCAGCAGCTTATCCGGGATCGCTGAAGCTTTCTTT. This translates into CASSLSGIAEAFF. Together with reference TRBV7-8 and TRBJ1-1, the CDR3 gives the full variable domain: GAGVSQSPRYKVAKRGQDVALRCDPISGHVSLFWYQQALGQGPEFLTYFQNEAQLDKSGLPSDRFFAERPEGSVSTLKIQRTQQEDSAVYLCASSLSGIAEAFFGQGTRLTVV.

The chain combines TRBV29-1 with TRBJ1-1; D is unresolved. The CDR3 totals 14 residues. Trimming cost V 3 bases and J 3 bases, with 14 bases left between them. Germline lookup yields CDR1 SQVTM and CDR2 ANQGSEA. CDR3 nucleotides: TGCAGCGTTGAGATTTATGGCAAAGACACTGAAGCTTTCTTT. Protein sequence: CSVEIYGKDTEAFF.

The V gene is TRBV6-1, the J gene TRBJ2-7; 10 bases are a match to TRBD1. Germline lookup yields CDR1 MNHNS and CDR2 SASEGT. The CDR3 totals 15 residues. V lost 2 bases to trimming and J lost 4 bases; unmatched junction nucleotides: 5. The CDR3 DNA reads TGTGCCAGCAGTGAATTTGACAGGGGGCGATACGAGCAGTACTTC. Protein product: CASSEFDRGRYEQYF.

The V gene is TRBV30, the J gene TRBJ1-5; D might be TRBD1 (5 bases). Trimming cost V 1 base and J 4 bases, with 5 bases left between them. Germline CDR1 GTSNPN, CDR2 SVGIG (reference sequence). The CDR3 covers 12 residues. This chain's CDR3 is CAWSGQNQPQHF. The CDR3 DNA follows: TGTGCCTGGAGTGGACAGAATCAGCCCCAGCATTTT.

The chain carries TRBV5-3 and TRBJ2-3, with TRBD2 matching over 13 bases. TRBV5-3 is designated an ORF whose function remains uncertain. Unmatched junction bases numbered 17, after V lost 4 bases and J lost 0 bases. This CDR3 has 21 amino acids. In DNA, the CDR3 is TGTGCCAGAAGCCCCGGGACTGATGTCCCGGGACTAGCGGGGAGCACAGATACGCAGTATTTT. Protein sequence: CARSPGTDVPGLAGSTDTQYF.

This rearrangement joins TRBV18 to TRBJ1-1; 8 bases match TRBD1. In germline, CDR1 is KGHSH, CDR2 LQKENI. CDR3 length: 14 residues. The ends lost 4 bases at V and 1 base at J; junction bases unmatched: 2. Here the CDR3 DNA reads TGTGCCAGCTCACTGGGACAGGAGAACACTGAAGCTTTCTTT. It translates to CASSLGQENTEAFF.

The V gene is TRBV7-2, the J gene TRBJ2-2; D not certain. The CDR3 extends over 13 amino acids. V was cut by 5 bases and J by 5 bases, with 9 bases left in between. Germline CDR1 is SGHTA and CDR2 is FQGNSA. The chain's CDR3 is CASSVTGTGELFF. In DNA form, the CDR3 reads TGTGCCAGCAGCGTGACTGGGACCGGGGAGCTGTTTTTT. The full variable domain, completed using reference TRBV7-2 and TRBJ2-2, is GAGVSQSPSNKVTEKGKDVELRCDPISGHTALYWYRQSLGQGLEFLIYFQGNSAPDKSGLPSDRFSAERTGGSVSTLTIQRTQQEDSAVYLCASSVTGTGELFFGEGSRLTVL.

The J gene is TRBJ2-1, the V gene TRBV28; 9 nucleotides align to TRBD2. Trimming cost V 5 bases and J 3 bases; bases outside gene matches: 8. The length of the CDR3 is 16 residues. CDR1 and CDR2 from the germline V gene are MDHEN and SYDVKM. The CDR3 region is CASSPLAGAGYNEQFF. The CDR3 DNA follows: TGTGCCAGCAGTCCATTAGCGGGGGCCGGCTACAATGAGCAGTTCTTC.

The chain links TRBV9 to TRBJ1-1, with a tentative D call TRBD1 (5 bases). In germline, CDR1 is SGDLS, CDR2 YYNGEE. CDR3 length: 15 residues. Trimming shortened V by 1 base and J by 0 bases, and 10 bases separated the two germline ends. Written as DNA, the CDR3 is TGTGCCAGCAGCGTACTGACAGAGATGAACACTGAAGCTTTCTTT. This codes for CASSVLTEMNTEAFF.

This chain uses TRBV7-8 with TRBJ2-1, with 11 bases fitting TRBD2. The germline CDR1 and CDR2 sequences are SGHVS and FQNEAQ. This CDR3 contains 14 residues. The V gene end was trimmed by 4 bases and the J gene end by 7 bases; junction bases not matched to a gene: 3. CDR3 amino acids: CASSSGLAANEQFF. The CDR3 bases are TGTGCCAGCAGCTCGGGACTAGCGGCTAATGAGCAGTTCTTC.

This rearrangement joins TRBV6-2 or TRBV6-3 to TRBJ2-5; TRBD2 matches 16 bases. With V trimmed by 5 bases and J by 2 bases, 11 bases remained unmatched. The CDR3 totals 19 residues. CDR1 and CDR2 from the germline V gene are MNHEY and SVGEGT. The CDR3 here is CASSLPGTSGGELQETQYF. DNA for the CDR3: TGTGCCAGCAGTCTCCCCGGGACTAGCGGGGGGGAACTTCAAGAGACCCAGTACTTC.

The rearrangement joins TRBV18 to TRBJ2-3; possibly TRBD2 for D (5 bases). This CDR3 is built from 16 residues. The ends were cut back, 0 bases at V and 0 bases at J, with 10 bases in the middle. Germline V gene sequence: CDR1 KGHSH, CDR2 LQKENI. The chain's CDR3 is CASSPPSSSSTDTQYF. The CDR3 DNA sequence: TGTGCCAGCTCACCACCCTCTAGCAGTAGCACAGATACGCAGTATTTT.

The chain has TRBV19 and TRBJ2-1; maybe TRBD2 (6 bases). Germline V gene lookup returns CDR1 LNHDA and CDR2 SQIVND (reference sequence). With 5 bases removed from V and 10 bases from J, the gap between germline ends came to 21 bases. This CDR3 comprises 15 residues. The CDR3 region is CASSPAGTQAGEQFF. CDR3 sequence (DNA): TGTGCCAGTAGTCCCGCCGGGACCCAGGCGGGGGAGCAGTTCTTC.

This chain joins TRBV3-1 (or the pseudogene TRBV3-2) and TRBJ2-7; D unclear. The CDR3 covers 13 residues. Trimming took off 4 bases at V and 2 bases at J, with 9 bases between the two ends. Per germline, CDR1 LGHDT and CDR2 YNNKEL (reference sequence). This CDR3 is CASSRMGPYEQYF. CDR3 in DNA: TGTGCCAGCAGCCGAATGGGCCCCTACGAGCAGTACTTC.

This chain's CDR3 is CASHSTAGRRNSPLHF. The CDR3 coding sequence is TGTGCCAGCCACTCAACCGCGGGACGGCGAAATTCACCCCTCCACTTT. The V gene is TRBV27, the J gene TRBJ1-6; a possible D gene is TRBD1 (5 bases). Trimming cost V 8 bases and J 7 bases, with 21 bases left between them. Germline V CDR1 and CDR2: MNHEY, SMNVEV (reference sequence). The length of the CDR3 is 16 residues.

The chain uses TRBV7-2 and TRBJ2-1; weak D call: TRBD2 (5 bases). Per the germline V gene, CDR1 is SGHTA and CDR2 is FQGNSA. Between the trimmed V and J ends, which lost 0 bases and 0 bases, there was a span of 6 bases. This CDR3 is 15 amino acids long. The DNA of the CDR3 is TGTGCCAGCAGCTTAGCTCGGGGCTCCTACAATGAGCAGTTCTTC. Protein: CASSLARGSYNEQFF.

The chain is built from TRBV21-1 and TRBJ2-7; TRBD1, as called in the table, went unchecked against the DNA. TRBV21-1 is labeled a pseudogene. This CDR3 contains 14 residues. CDR3 nucleotides: TGTGCCAGCAGCCCCGAAGCACAGCTCTACGAGCAGTACTTC. As protein: CASSPEAQLYEQYF.

The chain recombines TRBV14 with TRBJ1-6, with 8 bases identical to TRBD1. The CDR3 covers 16 residues. Germline assignment: CDR1 SGHDN and CDR2 FVKESK. V dropped 4 bases and J dropped 7; count of bases not matched to a gene: 9. CDR3 sequence (DNA): TGTGCCAGCAGCCGATTGACAGGGGCATCGAATTCACCCCTCCACTTT. Translation: CASSRLTGASNSPLHF.

The chain couples TRBV28 to TRBJ1-2; TRBD1 matches at 9 bases. V shed 5 bases and J 5 bases; nucleotides not matched to a gene: 9. Looked up from germline, CDR1 is MDHEN and CDR2 is SYDVKM. This CDR3 comprises 15 residues. CDR3 loop: CASSRVDRGFYGYTF. Here the CDR3 DNA reads TGTGCCAGCAGTCGGGTGGACAGGGGCTTTTATGGCTACACCTTC.